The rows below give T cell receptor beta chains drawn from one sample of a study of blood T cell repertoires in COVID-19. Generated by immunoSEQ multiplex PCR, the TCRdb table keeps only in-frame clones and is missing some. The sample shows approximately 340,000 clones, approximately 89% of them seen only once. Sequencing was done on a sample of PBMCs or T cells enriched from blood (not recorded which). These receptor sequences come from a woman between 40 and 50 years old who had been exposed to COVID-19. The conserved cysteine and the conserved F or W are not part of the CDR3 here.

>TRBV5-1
ASSFAGGNTGELF
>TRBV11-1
ASSLEARSYEQY
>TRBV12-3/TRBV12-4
ASSLALLQI
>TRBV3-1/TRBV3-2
ASSRREISYEQY
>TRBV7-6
ASSFGTPTSTDTQY
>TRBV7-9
ASSLQTTGNTIY
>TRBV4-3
ASSQESGYEQY
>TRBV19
ASSIGTGGANT
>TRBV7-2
ASSLPGGGQPQH
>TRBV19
ASSGLQGEAF
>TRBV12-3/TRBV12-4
ASSLRQRIGYT
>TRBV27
ASKVGGVRAPNTEAF
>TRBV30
AWSLTDSYGYT
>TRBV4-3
ASQGDRGFSGELF
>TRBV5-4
ASSYGGGGEKLF
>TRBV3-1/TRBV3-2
ASSRGHNYGYT
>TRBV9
ASSLGQGRISPEGYT
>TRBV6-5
ASSLTGLYGYT
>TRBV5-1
ASSLAVARLQGMNTEAF
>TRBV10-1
ASSKASSYEQY
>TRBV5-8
ASSLVLGGSYNEQF
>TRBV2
ATSPDRGATNSPLH